A single sample gave rise to the 10 T cell receptor beta chains below, sequenced in a study of T cells after yellow fever vaccination. MiXCR, applied by TCRdb to the 5' RACE reads, yields one record per CDR3 protein. This table has more than 300,000 distinct CDR3 sequences, around a tenth appearing once. Sequencing was performed on CD4+ T cells sorted from PBMCs, taken 45 days after the yellow fever booster vaccination. Every receptor here comes from a man aged 18 to 30 who received the YFV17D yellow fever vaccine.

The chain links TRBV11-2 to TRBJ2-1, with TRBD2 matching over 8 bases. The CDR3 length is 15 residues. V was pared by 1 base and J by 4 bases, with 3 bases of the junction left unmatched. Germline CDR1 is SGHAT and CDR2 is FQNNGV. The CDR3 loop reads CASSLGLALYNEQFF. DNA of the CDR3: TGTGCCAGCAGCTTAGGACTAGCGCTTTACAATGAGCAGTTCTTC. Full variable domain (rest looked up from reference TRBV11-2 and TRBJ2-1): EAGVAQSPRYKIIEKRQSVAFWCNPISGHATLYWYQQILGQGPKLLIQFQNNGVVDDSQLPKDRFSAERLKGVDSTLKIQPAKLEDSAVYLCASSLGLALYNEQFFGPGTRLTVL.

The sample holds a few counts of this clonotype. The chain combines TRBV12-3 or TRBV12-4 with TRBJ2-4, with D maybe TRBD2 (6 bases). The CDR3 covers 13 residues. V lost 5 bases and J lost 3, with 8 bases in between. CDR3 amino acids: CASSGLLKNIQYF. The CDR3 bases are TGTGCCAGCAGTGGACTACTCAAAAACATTCAGTACTTC.

This clonotype was found a few times. This chain joins TRBV6-6 and TRBJ2-1, with 9 bases lining up with TRBD1. This CDR3 has 22 amino acids. Germline V gene data show CDR1 as MNHNY and CDR2 as SVGAGI (reference sequence). With 4 bases clipped from V and 7 bases from J, the junction kept 29 bases outside the gene matches. In DNA, the CDR3 is TGTGCCAGCAGTTCCGGACAGGGGAATTTACGATACCTCCCCTCTCGCGGGAATGAGCAGTTCTTC. Encoded protein: CASSSGQGNLRYLPSRGNEQFF.

This clonotype was observed a few times. The V gene is TRBV20-1, the J gene TRBJ1-4; D unclear. The CDR3 consists of 14 residues. The V and J ends lost 3 bases and 5 bases respectively, with 13 bases between them. From germline, CDR1 is DFQATT and CDR2 SNEGSKA (reference sequence). This CDR3 reads CSARGRVGNEKLFF. The CDR3 DNA follows: TGCAGTGCTAGGGGCCGGGTGGGGAATGAAAAACTGTTTTTT.

This clonotype has just a few counts. The V gene is TRBV5-1, the J gene TRBJ2-3; 11 bases agree with TRBD2. In germline, CDR1 is SGHRS, CDR2 YFSETQ. The CDR3 sequence is 16 residues long. V shed 2 bases and J 6 bases; nucleotides not matched to a gene: 8. CDR3 protein: CASSLRLAGPVDTQYF. The CDR3 DNA reads as TGCGCCAGCAGCTTAAGACTAGCGGGGCCTGTGGATACGCAGTATTTT.

This chain links TRBV9 with TRBJ1-2, with unresolved D. The CDR3 is 13 residues long. Germline CDR1 is SGDLS and CDR2 is YYNGEE. Trimming pared 2 bases from V and 2 bases from J, leaving 7 bases between. CDR3 in DNA: TGTGCCAGCAGCGTTACGGTCAACTATGGCTACACCTTC. It translates to CASSVTVNYGYTF.

The CDR3 region has the DNA TGTGCCAGCAGCCATCCAAGGGGGGCGGGCACAGATACGCAGTATTTT. Protein product: CASSHPRGAGTDTQYF. The chain combines TRBV7-2 with TRBJ2-3, with D perhaps TRBD1 or TRBD2 (6 bases each). In germline, CDR1 is SGHTA, CDR2 FQGNSA. The CDR3 loop spans 16 amino acids. The V end lost 5 bases, the J end lost 1 base, and 16 bases lay between the germline ends. The variable domain in full, completed from reference TRBV7-2 and TRBJ2-3, reads GAGVSQSPSNKVTEKGKDVELRCDPISGHTALYWYRQSLGQGLEFLIYFQGNSAPDKSGLPSDRFSAERTGGSVSTLTIQRTQQEDSAVYLCASSHPRGAGTDTQYFGPGTRLTVL.

This clonotype appeared a few times. J is TRBJ2-5 and V is TRBV5-1; no definite D call. Trimming left V 1 base short and J 7 bases short, with 14 bases between. Germline V gene lookup returns CDR1 SGHRS and CDR2 YFSETQ. The CDR3 runs 14 residues. The CDR3 nucleotides are TGCGCCAGCAGCTTGACCCCCCCCTTAGGGACCCAGTACTTC. Residues: CASSLTPPLGTQYF.

The CDR3: CASSGRAGSGNTIYF. The CDR3 bases are TGTGCCAGCTCAGGACGGGCGGGCTCTGGAAACACCATATATTTT. This chain joins TRBV18 and TRBJ1-3; D is ambiguous. CDR3 length: 15 amino acids. Germline loops: CDR1 KGHSH, CDR2 LQKENI. The ends were cut back, 5 bases at V and 0 bases at J, with 11 bases in the middle. Combining the CDR3 with reference TRBV18 and TRBJ1-3 gives the whole variable domain NAGVMQNPRHLVRRRGQEARLRCSPMKGHSHVYWYRQLPEEGLKFMVYLQKENIIDESGMPKERFSAEFPKEGPSILRIQQVVRGDSAAYFCASSGRAGSGNTIYFGEGSWLTVV.

CDR3 nucleotides: TGTGCCAGCAAGGAGGGCGGGGGTACTGAAGCTTTCTTT. It specifies CASKEGGGTEAFF. The chain carries TRBV27 and TRBJ1-1; D is perhaps TRBD1 (5 bases). V was trimmed by 7 bases and J by 5 bases, leaving 14 bases between them. The CDR3 has 13 amino acids. Per the germline V gene, CDR1 is MNHEY and CDR2 is SMNVEV (reference sequence).